The 8 T cell receptor beta chains presented below share a single source sample, sequenced in a study of T cells in Graves' hyperthyroidism and ophthalmopathy. TCR beta CDR3 regions were amplified from RNA. Initially, a first-round RT-PCR of the TCR CDR3 employed the HTBI primer set. TCRdb passed the multiplex PCR reads through MiXCR, listing each CDR3 protein once. The sample records hundreds of thousands of distinct CDR3 sequences, about 14% being singletons. Sequencing was performed on blood. Receptor source: a woman aged 25 to 45 with Graves' hyperthyroidism that later progressed to Graves' ophthalmopathy.

The chain's CDR3 is CASSRAAVPETQYF. CDR3 in DNA: TGTGCCAGCAGCCGGGCAGCGGTCCCCGAGACCCAGTACTTC. This chain connects TRBV3-1 to TRBJ2-5; maybe TRBD2 (5 bases). V lost 4 bases, J lost 5 bases, and 14 bases lay in between. From germline, CDR1 is LGHDT and CDR2 YNNKEL (reference sequence). This CDR3 is 14 amino acids long.

The V and J genes are TRBV4-3 and TRBJ1-2, with TRBD1 as a possible D gene (5 bases). CDR3 length: 15 residues. Trimming removed 2 bases at V and 5 bases at J, with 15 bases between. Germline-derived CDR1 and CDR2 are LGHNA and YSLEER. CDR3 DNA sequence: TGCGCCAGCAGCCAACTCACAGACGGGGGTTATGGCTACACCTTC. Translation: CASSQLTDGGYGYTF.

This clonotype came up a few times. This sequence joins TRBV7-6 and TRBJ2-1; TRBD2 agrees at 7 bases. Germline-derived CDR1 and CDR2 are SGHVS and FNYEAQ. Trimming took 5 bases from V and 4 from J; bases not matched to a gene: 8. CDR3 length: 15 residues. Here the CDR3 DNA reads TGTGCCAGCAGCACACCCCTTAGCGGGTACAATGAGCAGTTCTTC. It translates to CASSTPLSGYNEQFF.

This clonotype was detected many times. The chain carries TRBV11-2 and TRBJ1-1, with D perhaps matching TRBD1 (5 bases). CDR1 is SGHAT and CDR2 is FQNNGV in the germline V gene. The CDR3 has 13 residues. V was shortened by 7 bases and J by 4 bases, with 13 bases between the two germline ends. The CDR3 spells CASNLGGATEAFF. Written as DNA, the CDR3 is TGTGCCAGCAATTTGGGGGGAGCCACTGAAGCTTTCTTT.

This clonotype was seen at least ten times. CDR3 sequence reads: CSVTQGGGYTF. CDR3 nucleotide sequence: TGCAGTGTCACACAGGGCGGCGGCTACACCTTC. The chain combines TRBV20-1 with TRBJ1-2, with TRBD1 as a possible D gene (6 bases). The CDR3 runs 11 residues. Trimming left V 7 bases short and J 8 bases short, with 14 bases between. Per germline, CDR1 DFQATT and CDR2 SNEGSKA (reference sequence).

This clonotype has at least ten counts. The rearrangement links TRBV19 to TRBJ1-1; D is ambiguous. V dropped 0 bases and J dropped 1 base, with 6 bases sitting between them. CDR3 length: 14 residues. Germline loops: CDR1 LNHDA, CDR2 SQIVND (reference sequence). CDR3 DNA: TGTGCCAGTAGTATAGAGGGAACGAACACTGAAGCTTTCTTT. As protein: CASSIEGTNTEAFF.

This clonotype occurred many times. The CDR3 is CASSAGDSYNEQFF. DNA for the CDR3: TGTGCCAGCTCGGCGGGCGACTCCTACAATGAGCAGTTCTTC. The V and J genes are TRBV28 and TRBJ2-1; TRBD2 is a possible D gene (5 bases). This CDR3 spans 14 amino acids. Trimming took off 8 bases at V and 0 bases at J, with 11 bases between the two ends. CDR1 and CDR2 (germline): MDHEN, SYDVKM.

Worth noting for this clonotype: A much larger clone is a single base away; this may be a read error. The chain couples TRBV5-1 to TRBJ1-4; unclear D gene. The CDR3 runs 17 residues. In germline, CDR1 is SGHRS, CDR2 YFSETQ. The CDR3 reads CASSLAGAAATNEKLLF. Here the CDR3 DNA reads TGCGCCAGCAGCTTGGCGGGAGCGGCAGCAACTAATGAAAAACTGCTTTTT.